Included here is one T cell receptor beta chain sequence, with context. Its target is unknown. V lost 7 bases, J lost 7 bases, and 17 bases lay in between. The CDR3 runs 14 residues. The germline V gene has CDR1 MDHEN and CDR2 SYDVKM. Regarding treatment: approximately nine-day PBMC culture with coronavirus spike peptide pools or control peptides (ViraFEST assay). Cells were cultured for roughly 9 days, and then CD4+ T cells were isolated by negative selection. The entry originates in a study of vaccination and CD4 T cells after COVID-19. As for the study in general: According to the study, participants were given two doses of BNT162b2 or mRNA-1273 vaccine. Spike peptides, overlapping and drawn from SARS-CoV-2, HCoV-NL63, HCoV-OC43 and HCoV-229E, were used to stimulate cells.

Researchers used the Oncomine TCR Beta short-read assay to sequence DNA from cultured CD4+ T cells. Scientists extracted genomic DNA from CD4+ T cells grown in culture. TCRdb recomputed calls from the PCR reads with MiXCR, one row per CDR3 protein. The sample includes 8,800 or so distinct CDR3 sequences, approximately 57% seen only once; the top ten take around 16%. This receptor was taken from a human donor with COVID-19. The rearrangement uses TRBV28 and TRBJ1-5, with a tentative D call TRBD1 (5 bases). This material consisted of cultured CD4+ T cells from blood, taken after SARS-CoV-2 vaccination. Here the CDR3 reads CASTTGGTGQPQHF. In DNA, the CDR3 is TGTGCCAGCACGACGGGGGGAACCGGCCAGCCCCAGCATTTT.